Given below is one T cell receptor beta chain in context. These data belong to a study of OX40 agonist ivuxolimab in advanced cancers. Profiling relied on immunoSEQ multiplex PCR, and the TCRdb table lists in-frame clones only, not all of them. In the table there are approximately 69,000 clones, nearly 90% of which are singletons. This specimen consisted of CD4+ or CD8+ T cells sorted from blood, obtained in a trial of the OX40 agonist ivuxolimab. The receptor was isolated from an adult with an advanced solid tumor such as melanoma, head and neck, liver or kidney cancer.

In nucleotides, the CDR3 is TGTGCCAGCAGGGGAGGGACTGCAACCTACGAGCAGTACTTC. Translating gives CASRGGTATYEQYF. This chain uses TRBV28 with TRBJ2-7, with 7 nucleotides matching TRBD2. V lost 6 bases to trimming and J lost 2 bases; unmatched junction nucleotides: 7. This CDR3 is built from 14 residues. CDR1 and CDR2 (germline): MDHEN, SYDVKM.